This T cell receptor (beta chain) was identified during a study of blood T cell repertoires in COVID-19. Trimming removed 0 bases at V and 4 bases at J, with 13 bases between. The CDR3 has 16 amino acids. The germline V gene encodes CDR1 LGHNA and CDR2 YNFKEQ. Profiled with immunoSEQ multiplex PCR; TCRdb holds only in-frame clones, not every one. The sample contains about 300,000 clones, about 87% of which appear only once. Sequencing used peripheral blood. This sequence was found in a woman under 40 with COVID-19, enrolled during active disease. J is TRBJ1-3 and V is TRBV4-2; weak D call: TRBD1 (5 bases). CDR3 loop: CASSQERGGVGNTIYF. As DNA, the CDR3 is TGTGCCAGCAGCCAAGAGAGGGGAGGGGTCGGAAACACCATATATTTT.